This T cell receptor beta chain comes out of a study of identifying expanded T cells in peripheral blood. Study-level results: Clone count variance between roughly 2-week samples rose with total template count. Approximately 1.1 clones differed between technical replicates, versus about 17 and 20 over time.

CDR1 and CDR2 (germline): SGHNT, YYREEE (reference sequence). This CDR3 region has 17 residues. The trim removed 2 bases at V and 2 bases at J, leaving 9 bases unmatched. Sequenced by immunoSEQ multiplex PCR; TCRdb stores in-frame clones only, minus some. The sample records fewer than 65,000 clones, 70% to 90% being singletons. The count of this clone is one. Its antigen is not known. During the collection period, no donor immune events like infections were recorded. V is TRBV5-4 and J is TRBJ1-5; 8 bases are a match to TRBD1. The clonotype originates from a person aged 18 to 70 in good health. Sample: blood. CDR3 bases: TGTGCCAGCAGCTTTGCCGGCCAGGGGGCAGGCAATCAGCCCCAGCATTTT. The encoded protein is CASSFAGQGAGNQPQHF. The entire variable domain, with the rest obtained from reference TRBV5-4 and TRBJ1-5, is as follows: ETGVTQSPTHLIKTRGQQVTLRCSSQSGHNTVSWYQQALGQGPQFIFQYYREEENGRGNFPPRFSGLQFPNYSSELNVNALELDDSALYLCASSFAGQGAGNQPQHFGDGTRLSIL.